The T cell receptor (beta chain) under discussion was sequenced for a study of shared clonotypes between healthy human individuals. Study-wide results and limits: Sharing of clonotypes among donors was expected to vary with sequencing depth.

In regard to this clone: Antigen: not known. Other DNA sequences of this sample code for an identical CDR3.

Clones were sequenced by immunoSEQ multiplex PCR, and TCRdb holds only the in-frame ones, with some missing. The sample includes about 1 million clones, about 70% of them seen just once. CDR3 size: 15 residues. CDR1 and CDR2 (germline): SGHRS, YFSETQ. V was clipped by 1 base and J by 0 bases; unmatched bases: 3. This TCR was sampled from a man aged 18 to 29 in good health. This chain uses TRBV5-1 with TRBJ1-1, with TRBD1 identical over 7 bases. Sequencing was performed on memory CD4+ T cells sorted from blood. Subset here: CD45RA-negative fraction. The CDR3 DNA reads as TGCGCCAGCAGCTTGACAGGGGCGATGAACACTGAAGCTTTCTTT. It translates to CASSLTGAMNTEAFF. Together with reference TRBV5-1 and TRBJ1-1, the CDR3 gives the full variable domain: KAGVTQTPRYLIKTRGQQVTLSCSPISGHRSVSWYQQTPGQGLQFLFEYFSETQRNKGNFPGRFSGRQFSNSRSEMNVSTLELGDSALYLCASSLTGAMNTEAFFGQGTRLTVV.